The source of this T cell receptor beta chain is a study of identical twins. Study findings and constraints: Out-of-frame alpha sequences common to twins exhibited a surplus of low generation probability. Twin pairs had excess sharing that was weaker in beta out-of-frame sequences. Beta clonotypes that were abundant in cord blood contained fewer insertions, a pattern absent from memory repertoires. Part of the zero-insertion signal could reflect confounding by invariant MAIT and iNKT cells.

In the case of this clonotype: What it recognizes is unknown.

TCRdb recomputed calls from the 5' RACE reads with MiXCR, one row per CDR3 protein. In the table there are 640,000 or so distinct CDR3 sequences, 6% to 6.5% of which are singletons. The CDR3 length is 9 residues. The V gene's germline CDR1 is SNHLY and CDR2 FYNNEI. V was trimmed by 6 bases and J by 9 bases, leaving 3 bases between them. The TCR originated in a man aged 18 to 29 in good health. The chain is built from TRBV2 and TRBJ2-1; D is uncertain. The sequenced material came from naive T cells sorted from blood. CDR3 protein: CASRAEQFF. Here the CDR3 DNA reads TGTGCCAGCAGAGCTGAGCAGTTCTTC.